The rows below give T cell receptor beta chains drawn from one sample of a study of CD8+ T cells in alopecia areata. Only in-frame clones appear in the TCRdb table, and some are missing; sequencing was by immunoSEQ multiplex PCR. The profile shows 30,000 to 45,000 clones, less than 55% of them singletons. The sequenced sample consisted of CD4+ Tregs sorted from blood. The receptors were sampled from a human donor with alopecia areata. Both conserved end residues are part of each CDR3. A D gene is named only where the DNA matches it firmly. Clone size appears in some rows only: once, few, many, or a class for an expanded clone.

V	D	size	length	J	CDR3	DNA
TRBV6-6	NA	NA	15	TRBJ1-2	CASSYDSPTAYGYTF	TGTGCCAGCAGTTACGATAGTCCGACGGCTTATGGCTACACCTTC
TRBV5-4	TRBD1	few	15	TRBJ1-1	CASSYYRGMNTEAFF	TGTGCCAGCAGCTATTACAGGGGCATGAACACTGAAGCTTTCTTT
TRBV5-1	NA	NA	12	TRBJ2-5	CASSLAGETQYF	TGCGCCAGCAGCTTGGCAGGAGAGACCCAGTACTTC
TRBV29-1	NA	NA	14	TRBJ1-2	CSVAPDTSNYGYTF	TGCAGCGTGGCCCCGGACACATCTAACTATGGCTACACCTTC
TRBV25-1	NA	NA	17	TRBJ1-3	CASSDNEWGLRGNTIYF	TGTGCCAGCAGTGACAACGAGTGGGGCCTTCGGGGAAACACCATATATTTT
TRBV5-6	TRBD1	NA	15	TRBJ2-7	CASSLAGTGAYEQYF	TGTGCCAGCAGCTTGGCCGGGACAGGTGCCTACGAGCAGTACTTC
TRBV28	TRBD2	NA	15	TRBJ2-3	CASSPLAGATDTQYF	TGTGCCAGCAGTCCTCTAGCGGGGGCCACAGATACGCAGTATTTT
TRBV7-2	NA	NA	11	TRBJ2-1	CASRVFQREFF	TGTGCCAGCAGGGTATTCCAGAGAGAGTTCTTC
TRBV7-3	NA	NA	14	TRBJ1-1	CASSLGPTNTEAFF	TGTGCCAGCAGCTTAGGACCTACAAACACTGAAGCTTTCTTT
TRBV5-1	TRBD2	NA	16	TRBJ2-5	CASGPGTSGHQETQYF	TGCGCCAGCGGGCCGGGGACTAGCGGGCACCAAGAGACCCAGTACTTC
TRBV5-1	NA	NA	13	TRBJ2-1	CASSLAGGESGFF	TGCGCCAGCAGCTTGGCTGGGGGCGAAAGTGGGTTCTTC
TRBV5-1	TRBD1	NA	15	TRBJ1-1	CASSSLGTGGSEAFF	TGCGCCAGCAGCTCCCTCGGGACAGGGGGATCTGAAGCTTTCTTT
TRBV5-1	NA	NA	15	TRBJ2-5	CASSPGDPTQETQYF	TGCGCCAGCAGCCCGGGGGACCCTACCCAAGAGACCCAGTACTTC
TRBV7-3	NA	once	13	TRBJ1-1	CASSIHRGTEAFF	TGTGCCAGCAGCATCCATAGGGGCACTGAAGCTTTCTTT
TRBV21-1	NA	few	15	TRBJ1-4	CASSKGRQGNEKLFF	TGTGCCAGCAGCAAAGGTCGGCAGGGAAACGAAAAACTGTTTTTT
TRBV10-3	NA	NA	12	TRBJ2-3	CAISDPTDTQYF	TGTGCCATCAGTGACCCCACAGATACGCAGTATTTT
TRBV30	TRBD2	few	14	TRBJ2-7	CAWRVRGGPSPQYF	TGTGCCTGGAGGGTTCGGGGAGGGCCCTCTCCGCAGTACTTC
TRBV28	NA	few	11	TRBJ2-7	CASRGSYEQYF	TGTGCCAGCCGGGGTTCCTACGAGCAGTACTTC
TRBV5-1	NA	few	19	TRBJ2-1	CASSLISSGAGVSYNEQFF	TGCGCCAGCAGCTTGATATCTTCGGGGGCGGGAGTGTCCTACAATGAGCAGTTCTTC
TRBV7-2	NA	NA	14	TRBJ2-7	CASSPTGGPYEQYF	TGTGCCAGCAGCCCCACCGGGGGGCCTTACGAGCAGTACTTC
TRBV27	NA	NA	14	TRBJ2-7	CASSLFRGSYEQYF	TGTGCCAGCAGTTTATTTCGGGGTTCCTACGAGCAGTACTTC
TRBV30	NA	NA	14	TRBJ1-5	CAWSVQSQNQPRHF	TGTGCCTGGAGTGTACAGAGTCAAAATCAGCCCCGGCATTTT
TRBV18	NA	NA	15	TRBJ1-1	CASSPPAGGSTEAFF	TGTGCCAGCTCACCACCGGCAGGCGGGAGCACTGAAGCTTTCTTT
TRBV13	NA	few	16	TRBJ2-3	CASSLRGQRSTDTQYF	TGTGCCAGCAGCTTAAGAGGGCAGAGAAGCACAGATACGCAGTATTTT
TRBV6-5	NA	NA	13	TRBJ2-7	CASSRDRYYEQYF	TGTGCCAGCAGTCGGGACCGCTACTACGAGCAGTACTTC
TRBV5-1	NA	NA	14	TRBJ1-1	CASSPQGGDTEAFF	TGCGCCAGCAGCCCACAGGGAGGTGACACTGAAGCTTTCTTT
TRBV5-1	TRBD1	NA	14	TRBJ1-1	CASSKTGTGGQAFF	TGCGCCAGCAGCAAGACCGGGACAGGGGGCCAAGCTTTCTTT
TRBV5-8	NA	few	13	TRBJ2-1	CASSSDSAWEQFF	TGTGCCAGCAGCTCGGACTCGGCTTGGGAGCAGTTCTTC
TRBV7-8	NA	few	17	TRBJ2-2	CASSSRPSYQNTGELFF	TGTGCCAGCAGCTCACGACCGTCCTATCAGAACACCGGGGAGCTGTTTTTT
TRBV5-1	NA	few	15	TRBJ1-5	CASSLEGTGNQPQHF	TGCGCCAGCAGCTTGGAGGGTACGGGGAATCAGCCCCAGCATTTT
TRBV5-1	NA	NA	13	TRBJ2-7	CASLDSFSYEQYF	TGCGCCAGCCTGGACAGCTTCTCCTACGAGCAGTACTTC
TRBV6-5	NA	NA	12	TRBJ1-4	CASRQGRGILFF	TGTGCCAGCCGCCAAGGGCGAGGGATTTTGTTTTTT
TRBV4-3	NA	NA	12	TRBJ1-4	CASSLTRGKLFF	TGCGCCAGCAGCCTTACAAGGGGAAAACTGTTTTTT
TRBV7-9	TRBD2	NA	17	TRBJ2-1	CASSFPTSGPSYNEQFF	TGTGCCAGCAGCTTCCCGACTAGCGGACCCTCCTACAATGAGCAGTTCTTC
TRBV28	NA	few	13	TRBJ2-5	CASSLYNVETQYF	TGTGCCAGCAGTTTATACAATGTTGAGACCCAGTACTTC
TRBV7-2	NA	NA	16	TRBJ2-7	CASSLVSMYSPYEQYF	TGTGCCAGCAGCTTAGTCAGTATGTACTCACCATACGAGCAGTACTTC
TRBV29-1	NA	few	15	TRBJ2-2	CSVRAGIRGAGELFF	TGCAGCGTTCGAGCCGGGATCCGGGGCGCCGGGGAGCTGTTTTTT
TRBV28	TRBD1	NA	15	TRBJ1-1	CASSLGELHRGQGFF	TGTGCCAGCAGTTTGGGGGAGTTACACAGGGGGCAAGGTTTCTTT
TRBV7-8	NA	NA	17	TRBJ2-1	CASSPDHEQISYNEQFF	TGTGCCAGCAGTCCCGATCATGAACAGATCTCCTACAATGAGCAGTTCTTC
TRBV30	NA	few	11	TRBJ2-5	CAWSLSETQYF	TGTGCCTGGAGTCTCTCAGAGACCCAGTACTTC
TRBV4-2	NA	NA	12	TRBJ1-2	CASSQDDYGYTF	TGTGCCAGCAGCCAAGATGACTATGGCTACACCTTC
TRBV7-2	NA	few	13	TRBJ2-4	CASSLANRDIQYF	TGTGCCAGCAGCTTAGCCAACCGCGACATTCAGTACTTC
TRBV7-3	NA	NA	14	TRBJ1-6	CASSWGGGNSPLHF	TGTGCCAGCTCCTGGGGCGGGGGGAATTCACCCCTCCACTTT
TRBV4-3	NA	once	16	TRBJ1-5	CASSLTIGTFNQPQHF	TGCGCCAGCAGCCTAACCATCGGGACATTTAATCAGCCCCAGCATTTT